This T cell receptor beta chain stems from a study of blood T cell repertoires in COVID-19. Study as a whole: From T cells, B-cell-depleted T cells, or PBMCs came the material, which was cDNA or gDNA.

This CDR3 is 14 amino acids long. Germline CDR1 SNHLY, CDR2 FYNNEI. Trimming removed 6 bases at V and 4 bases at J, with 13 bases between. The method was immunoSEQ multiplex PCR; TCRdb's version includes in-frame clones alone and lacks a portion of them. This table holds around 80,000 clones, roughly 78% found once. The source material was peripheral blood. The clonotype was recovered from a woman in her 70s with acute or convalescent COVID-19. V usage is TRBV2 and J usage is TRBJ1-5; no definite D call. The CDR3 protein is CASRGVRVNQPQHF. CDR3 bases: TGTGCCAGCAGGGGAGTCAGAGTGAATCAGCCCCAGCATTTT.